These T cell receptor beta chains were read from a single sample in a study of PD-L1 blockade in urothelial cancer. Only in-frame clones appear in the TCRdb table, and some are missing; sequencing was by immunoSEQ multiplex PCR. This repertoire shows 55,000 to 70,000 clones, approximately 80% found once; its top ten account for approximately 4.7%. Sequenced here: PBMCs, sampled around atezolizumab (anti-PD-L1) treatment. The source is a man aged 65-85 years with urothelial cancer. Each CDR3 is given with its conserved first and last residue. Fields, in order: V gene, clone size, J gene, D gene, CDR3 protein, CDR3 DNA. A D gene is named only where the DNA matches it firmly. Not all rows give a size; the values are once, few, many and, for expanded clones, a class.

V: TRBV5-1; size: NA; J: TRBJ2-1; D: NA; CDR3: CASSNSGNEQFF; DNA: TGCGCCAGCAGTAATAGCGGCAATGAGCAGTTCTTC
V: TRBV6-1; size: NA; J: TRBJ2-7; D: TRBD2; CDR3: CASIMHMAGGYEQYF; DNA: TGTGCCAGCATTATGCATATGGCGGGGGGCTACGAGCAGTACTTC
V: TRBV30; size: NA; J: TRBJ1-1; D: NA; CDR3: CAWSSNPDTEAFF; DNA: TGTGCCTGGAGTTCGAATCCGGACACTGAAGCTTTCTTT
V: TRBV5-4; size: NA; J: TRBJ2-1; D: TRBD2; CDR3: CASSRGTSGASDEQFF; DNA: TGTGCCAGCAGTCGTGGGACTAGCGGGGCATCTGATGAGCAGTTCTTC
V: TRBV5-1; size: once; J: TRBJ2-5; D: TRBD1; CDR3: CASSSQGATETQYF; DNA: TGCGCCAGCAGCTCACAGGGGGCTACGGAGACCCAGTACTTC
V: TRBV5-8; size: NA; J: TRBJ2-2; D: NA; CDR3: CASRERASTGELFF; DNA: TGTGCCAGCAGAGAGCGGGCGAGCACCGGGGAGCTGTTTTTT
V: TRBV5-4; size: NA; J: TRBJ2-1; D: TRBD2; CDR3: CASGTSGTLLSDEQFF; DNA: TGTGCCAGCGGTACTAGCGGGACGTTGTTAAGCGATGAGCAGTTCTTC
V: TRBV19; size: NA; J: TRBJ1-2; D: NA; CDR3: CASSMKPGDYYGYTF; DNA: TGTGCCAGTAGTATGAAGCCCGGGGACTACTATGGCTACACCTTC
V: TRBV30; size: NA; J: TRBJ1-4; D: NA; CDR3: CAGNPGGEKLFF; DNA: TGTGCCGGTAACCCCGGGGGGGAAAAACTGTTTTTT
V: TRBV4-1; size: NA; J: TRBJ2-1; D: NA; CDR3: CASSQDSTVQSYNEQFF; DNA: TGCGCCAGCAGCCAAGATTCCACCGTACAGTCCTACAATGAGCAGTTCTTC
V: TRBV7-9; size: NA; J: TRBJ2-5; D: NA; CDR3: CASSSSGVSEETQYF; DNA: TGTGCCAGCAGCTCCTCCGGGGTGTCTGAGGAGACCCAGTACTTC
V: TRBV28; size: NA; J: TRBJ1-2; D: NA; CDR3: CALEGGDYSGYTF; DNA: TGCGCCCTGGAAGGAGGGGATTATAGTGGCTACACCTTC
V: TRBV27; size: NA; J: TRBJ2-7; D: TRBD2; CDR3: CASRWTSGAYEQYF; DNA: TGTGCCAGCAGATGGACTAGCGGTGCCTACGAGCAGTACTTC
V: TRBV30; size: NA; J: TRBJ2-7; D: TRBD2; CDR3: CAWRYLREGQQQYF; DNA: TGTGCCTGGAGGTATCTTCGGGAGGGCCAACAGCAGTACTTC
V: TRBV2; size: NA; J: TRBJ2-3; D: TRBD2; CDR3: CASSLGLAGVDTQYF; DNA: TGTGCCAGCAGTCTTGGACTAGCGGGAGTGGATACGCAGTATTTT
V: TRBV5-8; size: NA; J: TRBJ1-4; D: TRBD1; CDR3: CASSQGATNEKLFF; DNA: TGTGCCAGCAGCCAGGGGGCAACTAATGAAAAACTGTTTTTT
V: TRBV5-1; size: NA; J: TRBJ1-5; D: NA; CDR3: CASSLGGSSNQPQHF; DNA: TGCGCCAGCAGCTTGGGAGGGAGTAGCAATCAGCCCCAGCATTTT
V: TRBV5-1; size: NA; J: TRBJ2-7; D: TRBD2; CDR3: CASSLASGRALEQYF; DNA: TGCGCCAGCAGCTTGGCTAGCGGGAGGGCGCTCGAGCAGTACTTC
V: TRBV6-4; size: NA; J: TRBJ2-3; D: TRBD2; CDR3: CASSESAGGRTDTQYF; DNA: TGTGCCAGCAGCGAGTCGGCGGGAGGGCGCACAGATACGCAGTATTTT
V: TRBV7-9; size: NA; J: TRBJ1-1; D: NA; CDR3: CASSLGGGRNTEAFF; DNA: TGTGCCAGCAGCTTAGGCGGGGGGCGGAACACTGAAGCTTTCTTT
V: TRBV2; size: NA; J: TRBJ2-7; D: TRBD1; CDR3: CASSAQGLDEQYF; DNA: TGTGCCAGCAGTGCACAGGGGTTAGACGAGCAGTACTTC
V: TRBV7-6; size: NA; J: TRBJ2-2; D: TRBD1; CDR3: CASSFGTGYTGELFF; DNA: TGTGCCAGCAGCTTCGGGACAGGCTACACCGGGGAGCTGTTTTTT
V: TRBV9; size: NA; J: TRBJ2-1; D: NA; CDR3: CASSVKERSYNEQFF; DNA: TGTGCCAGCAGCGTAAAAGAGAGAAGCTACAATGAGCAGTTCTTC
V: TRBV19; size: NA; J: TRBJ1-2; D: NA; CDR3: CASSYMGQTYGYTF; DNA: TGTGCCAGTTCTTATATGGGCCAGACCTATGGCTACACCTTC
V: TRBV5-5; size: NA; J: TRBJ2-3; D: TRBD2; CDR3: CASSGTSGRDTQYF; DNA: TGTGCCAGCAGCGGGACTAGCGGGAGGGATACGCAGTATTTT
V: TRBV11-3; size: NA; J: TRBJ2-1; D: NA; CDR3: CASSLLRGNEQFF; DNA: TGTGCCAGCAGCTTATTACGGGGGAATGAGCAGTTCTTC
V: TRBV6-1; size: once; J: TRBJ1-1; D: NA; CDR3: CASSEWVPGSAMNTEAFF; DNA: TGTGCCAGCAGTGAATGGGTCCCCGGGAGCGCCATGAACACTGAAGCTTTCTTT
V: TRBV5-1; size: NA; J: TRBJ2-1; D: TRBD1; CDR3: CASSPMTGENEQFF; DNA: TGCGCCAGCAGCCCGATGACAGGGGAGAATGAGCAGTTCTTC
V: TRBV7-2; size: NA; J: TRBJ2-1; D: NA; CDR3: CASSPGLLSSYNEQFF; DNA: TGTGCCAGCAGCCCGGGACTCCTGAGCTCCTACAATGAGCAGTTCTTC
V: TRBV28; size: NA; J: TRBJ1-2; D: NA; CDR3: CASSLWGPGGYTF; DNA: TGTGCCAGCAGCTTGTGGGGTCCGGGGGGCTACACCTTC
V: TRBV7-2; size: few; J: TRBJ2-1; D: NA; CDR3: CASSVGVYNEQFF; DNA: TGTGCCAGCAGCGTCGGGGTATACAATGAGCAGTTCTTC
V: TRBV30; size: NA; J: TRBJ2-7; D: TRBD1; CDR3: CAWSKPDRGNYEQYF; DNA: TGTGCCTGGAGTAAACCCGACAGGGGTAACTACGAGCAGTACTTC
V: TRBV2; size: NA; J: TRBJ2-2; D: NA; CDR3: CASSDTRIGELFF; DNA: TGTGCCAGCAGTGACACCAGGATCGGGGAGCTGTTTTTT
V: TRBV5-1; size: NA; J: TRBJ2-7; D: NA; CDR3: CASSLGGSAYEQYF; DNA: TGCGCCAGCAGCTTGGGAGGGTCGGCCTACGAGCAGTACTTC
V: TRBV30; size: NA; J: TRBJ2-7; D: TRBD1; CDR3: CAWGTGFNYEQYF; DNA: TGTGCCTGGGGGACAGGGTTTAACTACGAGCAGTACTTC
V: TRBV5-6; size: NA; J: TRBJ2-2; D: TRBD2; CDR3: CASSLSGLAGYGGTGELFF; DNA: TGTGCCAGCAGCTTGTCCGGACTAGCGGGATATGGGGGCACCGGGGAGCTGTTTTTT
V: TRBV2; size: once; J: TRBJ2-5; D: TRBD2; CDR3: CASSFTSGRSETQYF; DNA: TGTGCCAGCAGCTTCACTAGCGGGAGGTCGGAGACCCAGTACTTC